These 19 T cell receptor beta chains were all obtained from the same sample, sequenced in a study of blood T cell repertoires in COVID-19. The table came from immunoSEQ multiplex PCR; TCRdb's copy has only in-frame clones and leaves some out. The table includes about 97,000 clones, about nine tenths detected once. Sequencing was carried out using peripheral blood. The source is a man aged 55 to 70 with acute or convalescent COVID-19.

This sequence joins TRBV7-9 and TRBJ1-4; the D gene is possibly TRBD1 (6 bases). CDR3 size: 17 residues. From germline, CDR1 is SEHNR and CDR2 FQNEAQ (reference sequence). V lost 5 bases, J lost 1 base, and 17 bases lay in between. The DNA of the CDR3 is TGTGCCAGCAGCCGCGCCACAGGGTTCTTAACTAATGAAAAACTGTTTTTT. Its protein product is CASSRATGFLTNEKLFF.

V gene TRBV7-9 combines with J gene TRBJ2-4, with 11 bases lining up with TRBD2. Trimming removed 5 bases from V and 9 bases from J; junction bases left unmatched: 12. The CDR3 totals 16 residues. The germline CDR1 and CDR2 sequences are SEHNR and FQNEAQ (reference sequence). The CDR3 here is CASSTGTSGIGGIQYF. CDR3 coding DNA: TGTGCCAGCAGCACTGGGACTAGCGGTATAGGGGGCATTCAGTACTTC. The full variable domain, with the rest looked up from reference TRBV7-9 and TRBJ2-4, is DTGVSQNPRHKITKRGQNVTFRCDPISEHNRLYWYRQTLGQGPEFLTYFQNEAQLEKSRLLSDRFSAERPKGSFSTLEIQRTEQGDSAMYLCASSTGTSGIGGIQYFGAGTRLSVL.

The CDR3 reads CASSSGDAGTNQPQHF. CDR3 sequence (DNA): TGCGCCAGCAGCTCCGGGGACGCAGGGACTAATCAGCCCCAGCATTTT. This rearrangement joins TRBV5-1 to TRBJ1-5, with D possibly TRBD1 on 5 matching bases. Trimming removed 3 bases from V and 4 bases from J, with 17 bases in between. The CDR3 length is 16 residues. CDR1 and CDR2 from the germline V gene are SGHRS and YFSETQ.

V is TRBV3-1 (or the pseudogene TRBV3-2) and J is TRBJ1-4, with a tentative D call TRBD1 (6 bases). Germline-derived CDR1 and CDR2 are LGHDT and YNNKEL (reference sequence). The CDR3 length is 16 residues. V was clipped by 4 bases and J by 5 bases, with 17 bases between them. This CDR3 reads CASSRKGGVANEKLFF. CDR3 coding DNA: TGTGCCAGCAGCCGGAAAGGGGGGGTGGCGAATGAAAAACTGTTTTTT.

V gene TRBV5-5 combines with J gene TRBJ1-6, with 10 bases aligning to TRBD1. Trimming took 1 base from V and 10 from J; bases not matched to a gene: 2. The CDR3 contains 14 residues. Germline CDR1 and CDR2: SGHKS and YYEKEE (reference sequence). CDR3: CASSLWTGGSPLHF. CDR3 in DNA: TGTGCCAGCAGCTTGTGGACAGGGGGGTCACCCCTCCACTTT.

The genes are TRBV6-5 and TRBJ2-5; TRBD2 aligns across 12 bases. Germline CDR1 reads MNHEY; CDR2 reads SVGAGI. This CDR3 contains 16 residues. V was pared by 2 bases and J by 5 bases, with 6 bases of the junction left unmatched. The CDR3 DNA follows: TGTGCCAGCAGTTACGCGCTAGCGGGGGGGCGGGAGACCCAGTACTTC. It translates to CASSYALAGGRETQYF.

The gene calls are TRBV5-1 and TRBJ2-2, with TRBD1 matching 8 bases. Trimming at V came to 4 bases and at J to 2 bases, leaving 22 bases not matched to a gene. CDR1 and CDR2 from the germline V gene are SGHRS and YFSETQ. This CDR3 is 21 amino acids long. The CDR3 loop reads CASSLPGQGNSNQPNTGELFF. Written as DNA, the CDR3 is TGCGCCAGCAGCCTCCCCGGACAGGGAAATTCAAATCAGCCAAACACCGGGGAGCTGTTTTTT.

This chain uses TRBV29-1 with TRBJ1-2; D perhaps matches TRBD1 (5 bases). This CDR3 has 12 amino acids. V lost 3 bases and J lost 7, with 12 bases in between. The germline CDR1 and CDR2 sequences are SQVTM and ANQGSEA. CDR3 protein: CSVDRVVGGYTF. The CDR3 nucleotides are TGCAGCGTTGACAGGGTGGTCGGTGGCTACACCTTC.

The chain links TRBV10-3 to TRBJ1-5, with D uncertain. The CDR3 totals 13 residues. Germline CDR1 is ENHRY and CDR2 is SYGVKD. V lost 4 bases to trimming and J lost 4 bases, with 8 bases between them. Here the CDR3 reads CAISVSANQPQHF. Here the CDR3 DNA reads TGTGCCATCAGTGTGAGTGCGAATCAGCCCCAGCATTTT.

V gene TRBV12-3 or TRBV12-4 combines with J gene TRBJ1-2, with D unclear. This CDR3 is built from 12 residues. V shed 5 bases and J shed 4 bases, with 8 bases lying between them. CDR3 sequence: CASSPGSYGYTF. The CDR3 DNA reads TGTGCCAGCAGTCCCGGGAGCTATGGCTACACCTTC.

The rearrangement uses TRBV5-1 and TRBJ2-2, with unresolved D. There are 17 residues in the CDR3. V gave up 0 bases and J gave up 2 bases, with 14 bases separating them. CDR1 and CDR2 from the germline V gene are SGHRS and YFSETQ. CDR3 DNA: TGCGCCAGCAGCTTGGTCCTTGCAAACTCTAACACCGGGGAGCTGTTTTTT. Its protein product is CASSLVLANSNTGELFF.

Of note for this clone: Additional DNA sequences in this sample encode the identical CDR3. The gene calls are TRBV27 and TRBJ1-6; D perhaps matches TRBD1 (6 bases). V lost 5 bases to trimming and J lost 5 bases, with 10 bases between them. CDR1 and CDR2 from the germline V gene are MNHEY and SMNVEV (reference sequence). CDR3 size: 14 residues. CDR3 sequence: CASSPGQDNSPLHF. CDR3 DNA sequence: TGTGCCAGCAGTCCGGGACAAGATAATTCACCCCTCCACTTT.

This chain connects TRBV3-1 (or the pseudogene TRBV3-2) to TRBJ1-3; D uncertain. V was pared by 6 bases and J by 0 bases, with 12 bases between. Germline V CDR1 and CDR2: LGHDT, YNNKEL (reference sequence). CDR3 size: 15 residues. CDR3 nucleotide sequence: TGTGCCAGCAGTTATCTTAGTCGCTCTGGAAACACCATATATTTT. It is translated as CASSYLSRSGNTIYF.

CDR3 DNA: TGTGCCAGTAGTAGGACAACAGGGGGCACTGAAGCTTTCTTT. As protein: CASSRTTGGTEAFF. The V and J genes are TRBV19 and TRBJ1-1, with TRBD1 matching over 8 bases. CDR3 length equals 14 residues. Germline CDR1 LNHDA, CDR2 SQIVND (reference sequence). J lost 4 bases, V lost 4 bases, and 5 bases had no gene match.

This clone came up once. This chain joins TRBV5-6 and TRBJ1-2; TRBD1 matches at 8 bases. J gave up 4 bases and V 3 bases, and 5 bases lay outside the gene matches. Germline CDR1 is SGHDT and CDR2 is YYEEEE. The CDR3 length is 14 residues. The CDR3 loop is CASSSAGGSYGYTF. The CDR3, as DNA: TGTGCCAGCAGCTCCGCAGGGGGCTCCTATGGCTACACCTTC.

The genes are TRBV5-1 and TRBJ1-2, with D unresolved. V was cut by 0 bases and J by 7 bases, with 13 bases left in between. Germline-derived CDR1 and CDR2 are SGHRS and YFSETQ. This CDR3 contains 14 residues. CDR3 nucleotides: TGCGCCAGCAGCTTGGCCGCGCCGTCTAGTGGCTACACCTTC. Protein sequence: CASSLAAPSSGYTF.

V and J are TRBV5-4 and TRBJ2-1; D possibly corresponds to TRBD2 (6 bases). Germline assignment: CDR1 SGHNT and CDR2 YYREEE (reference sequence). V was clipped by 4 bases and J by 5 bases, with 13 bases between them. The CDR3 is 14 amino acids. The CDR3 is CASSQRRGNNEQFF. The CDR3 bases are TGTGCCAGCAGCCAACGGAGGGGTAACAATGAGCAGTTCTTC.

CDR3 coding DNA: TGCAGCGTCGTAGCCGGTTCTAGCGGGTCCGGGGAGCTGTTTTTT. This sequence encodes CSVVAGSSGSGELFF. The V and J genes are TRBV29-1 and TRBJ2-2; TRBD2 agrees at 8 bases. Per germline, CDR1 SQVTM and CDR2 ANQGSEA. The CDR3 loop spans 15 amino acids. After removal of 6 bases from V and 6 bases from J, the junction contained 12 bases not matched to a gene.

The chain joins TRBV18 to TRBJ1-1; TRBD1 matches at 7 bases. CDR1 is KGHSH and CDR2 is LQKENI in the germline V gene. The CDR3 runs 13 residues. The ends lost 6 bases at V and 2 bases at J; junction bases unmatched: 3. The CDR3 DNA reads as TGTGCCAGCTCCGGGGACAGTAACACTGAAGCTTTCTTT. Amino acids: CASSGDSNTEAFF.